These 7 T cell receptor beta chains originate from one sample sequenced in a study of T cells in Graves' hyperthyroidism and ophthalmopathy. Amplification of TCR beta CDR3 regions used RNA as the template. The TCR CDR3 was amplified in a first-round RT-PCR using the HTBI primer set. Via MiXCR, TCRdb re-called the multiplex PCR reads, giving one row per CDR3 protein. The table has approximately 520,000 distinct CDR3 sequences, roughly a quarter seen once. The material sequenced was blood. The receptors originated from a woman in her 30s with Graves' ophthalmopathy.

This clonotype is a singleton in its sample. The J gene is TRBJ1-1, the V gene TRBV11-3, with D hard to call. V was shortened by 3 bases and J by 3 bases, with 11 bases between the two germline ends. Germline V gene lookup returns CDR1 SGHNT and CDR2 YENEEA. CDR3 length: 14 residues. Written as DNA, the CDR3 is TGTGCCAGCAGCTTTAGACGGTCGGACACTGAAGCTTTCTTT. This encodes CASSFRRSDTEAFF.

This clonotype came up many times. As DNA, the CDR3 is TGCGCCAGCAGCAGAGCGACAATCTACGAGCAGTACTTC. Translation gives CASSRATIYEQYF. V usage is TRBV5-1 and J usage is TRBJ2-7; D unclear. This CDR3 comprises 13 residues. V dropped 4 bases and J dropped 3 bases, with 11 bases sitting between them. CDR1 is SGHRS and CDR2 is YFSETQ in the germline V gene.

This clonotype was observed at least ten times. J is TRBJ1-2 and V is TRBV6-1, with D possibly matching TRBD1 (6 bases). Deletions cut 6 bases from V and 4 bases from J, with 18 bases between. Germline V gives CDR1 MNHNS, CDR2 SASEGT. The CDR3 has 15 amino acids. The CDR3 DNA sequence: TGTGCCAGCAGGAACCCCGGGGGGGGCGGCTATGGCTACACCTTC. It specifies CASRNPGGGGYGYTF.

Only a few counts were recorded for this clonotype. The rearrangement uses TRBV6-5 and TRBJ1-2; no clear D. The V and J ends lost 0 bases and 7 bases respectively, with 12 bases between them. Germline V gene data show CDR1 as MNHEY and CDR2 as SVGAGI. The CDR3 extends over 14 amino acids. CDR3 nucleotide sequence: TGTGCCAGCAGTTACTCGGGAGGGTTCGGTGGCTACACCTTC. It translates to CASSYSGGFGGYTF.

This clonotype has at least ten counts. The chain combines TRBV12-3 or TRBV12-4 with TRBJ2-2; tentatively, D is TRBD1 (5 bases). The CDR3 length is 15 residues. V gave up 2 bases and J gave up 1 base, with 8 bases separating them. CDR3 region: CASSLPGQNTGELFF. As DNA, the CDR3 is TGTGCCAGCAGTTTACCCGGACAGAACACCGGGGAGCTGTTTTTT.

The sample holds many counts of this clonotype. The rearrangement joins TRBV7-8 to TRBJ2-7; D is possibly TRBD2 (6 bases). CDR3 length equals 17 residues. Trimming removed 5 bases from V and 3 bases from J, with 23 bases in between. Germline CDR1 is SGHVS and CDR2 is FQNEAQ. The CDR3 region has the DNA TGTGCCAGCAGCGCGAATGGACTAACAATGTACTACTACGAGCAGTACTTC. Translated: CASSANGLTMYYYEQYF.

This chain uses TRBV20-1 with TRBJ2-2; 14 bases fit TRBD2. This CDR3 comprises 19 residues. The V segment lost 1 base and the J segment 0 bases; nucleotides outside the gene matches: 7. Germline loops: CDR1 DFQATT, CDR2 SNEGSKA (reference sequence). CDR3 in DNA: TGCAGTGCTAGAGCCCCGGGACTAGCGGGAGACGCGAACACCGGGGAGCTGTTTTTT. It yields the protein CSARAPGLAGDANTGELFF.